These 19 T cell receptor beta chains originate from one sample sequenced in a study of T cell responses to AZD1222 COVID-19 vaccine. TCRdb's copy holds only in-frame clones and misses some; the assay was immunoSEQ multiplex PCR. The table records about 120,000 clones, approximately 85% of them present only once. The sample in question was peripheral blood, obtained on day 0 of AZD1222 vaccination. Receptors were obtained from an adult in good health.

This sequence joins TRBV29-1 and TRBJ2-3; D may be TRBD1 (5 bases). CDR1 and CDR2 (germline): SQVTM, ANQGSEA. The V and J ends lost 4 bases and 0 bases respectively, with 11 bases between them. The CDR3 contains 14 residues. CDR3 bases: TGCAGCGTTGTTACAGGTTCCAGCACAGATACGCAGTATTTT. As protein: CSVVTGSSTDTQYF.

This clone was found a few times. The CDR3 reads CAWSDTRMGLSGEKLFF. CDR3 sequence (DNA): TGTGCCTGGAGCGACACCCGGATGGGACTGAGTGGGGAAAAACTGTTTTTT. The V call is TRBV30, the J call TRBJ1-4; D is perhaps TRBD1 (5 bases). The CDR3 is made up of 17 amino acids. CDR1 and CDR2 from the germline V gene are GTSNPN and SVGIG (reference sequence). V was shortened by 3 bases and J by 8 bases, with 25 bases between the two germline ends.

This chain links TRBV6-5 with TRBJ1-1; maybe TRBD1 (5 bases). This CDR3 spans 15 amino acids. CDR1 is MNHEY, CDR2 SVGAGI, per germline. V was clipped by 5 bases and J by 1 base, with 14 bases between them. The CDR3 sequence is CASSPEGWRNTEAFF. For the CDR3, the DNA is TGTGCCAGCAGTCCTGAGGGGTGGAGGAACACTGAAGCTTTCTTT.

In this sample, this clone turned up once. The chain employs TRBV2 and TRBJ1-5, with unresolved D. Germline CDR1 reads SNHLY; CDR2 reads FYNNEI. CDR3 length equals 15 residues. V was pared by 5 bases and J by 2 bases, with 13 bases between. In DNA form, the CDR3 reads TGTGCCAGCAGTCTGGGAGGGAAGGGCAATCAGCCCCAGCATTTT. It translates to CASSLGGKGNQPQHF. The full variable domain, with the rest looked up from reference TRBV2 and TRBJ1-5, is EPEVTQTPSHQVTQMGQEVILRCVPISNHLYFYWYRQILGQKVEFLVSFYNNEISEKSEIFDDQFSVERPDGSNFTLKIRSTKLEDSAMYFCASSLGGKGNQPQHFGDGTRLSIL.

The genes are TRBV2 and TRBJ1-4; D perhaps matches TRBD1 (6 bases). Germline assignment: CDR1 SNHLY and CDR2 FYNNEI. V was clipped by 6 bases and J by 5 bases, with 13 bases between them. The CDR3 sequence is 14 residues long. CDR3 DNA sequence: TGTGCCAGCAGGAAAGGGGGTGGGAATGAAAAACTGTTTTTT. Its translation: CASRKGGGNEKLFF. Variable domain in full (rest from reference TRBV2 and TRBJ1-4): EPEVTQTPSHQVTQMGQEVILRCVPISNHLYFYWYRQILGQKVEFLVSFYNNEISEKSEIFDDQFSVERPDGSNFTLKIRSTKLEDSAMYFCASRKGGGNEKLFFGSGTQLSVL.

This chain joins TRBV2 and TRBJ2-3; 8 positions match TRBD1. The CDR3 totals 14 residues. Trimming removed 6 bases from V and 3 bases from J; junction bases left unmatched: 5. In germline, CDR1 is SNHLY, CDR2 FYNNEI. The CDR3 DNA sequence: TGTGCCAGCAGCTTCGGACAGGGAACAGATACGCAGTATTTT. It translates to CASSFGQGTDTQYF.

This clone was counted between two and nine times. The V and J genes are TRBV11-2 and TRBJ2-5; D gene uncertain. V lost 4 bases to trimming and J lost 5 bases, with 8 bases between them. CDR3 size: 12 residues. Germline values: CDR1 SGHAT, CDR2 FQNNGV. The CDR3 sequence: CASSSQGETQYF. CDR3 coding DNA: TGTGCCAGCAGCTCCCAAGGGGAGACCCAGTACTTC.

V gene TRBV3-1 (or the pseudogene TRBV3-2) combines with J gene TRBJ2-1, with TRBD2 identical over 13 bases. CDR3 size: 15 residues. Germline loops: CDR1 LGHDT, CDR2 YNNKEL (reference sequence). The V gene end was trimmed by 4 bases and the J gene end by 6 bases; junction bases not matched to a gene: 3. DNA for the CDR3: TGTGCCAGCAGCCTCGGGACTAGCGGGGCCAATGAGCAGTTCTTC. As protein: CASSLGTSGANEQFF.

CDR3 protein: CASSLAQGGSPLHF. Here the CDR3 DNA reads TGTGCCAGCAGCTTAGCGCAGGGCGGGTCACCCCTCCACTTT. This sequence joins TRBV7-9 and TRBJ1-6; a weak D match, TRBD1 (5 bases). The CDR3 consists of 14 residues. V was cut by 0 bases and J by 10 bases, with 10 bases left in between. The germline CDR1 and CDR2 sequences are SEHNR and FQNEAQ (reference sequence).

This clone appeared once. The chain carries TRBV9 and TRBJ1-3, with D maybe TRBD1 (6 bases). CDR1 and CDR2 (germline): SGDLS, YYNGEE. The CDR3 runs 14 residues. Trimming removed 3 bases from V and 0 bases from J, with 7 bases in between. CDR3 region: CASSEGHSGNTIYF. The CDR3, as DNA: TGTGCCAGCAGCGAGGGACACTCTGGAAACACCATATATTTT.

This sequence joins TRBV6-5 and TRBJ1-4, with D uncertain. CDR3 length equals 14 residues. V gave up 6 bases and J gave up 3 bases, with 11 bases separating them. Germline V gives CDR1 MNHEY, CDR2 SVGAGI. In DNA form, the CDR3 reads TGTGCCAGCAGCCCCTCCTGGGCTAATGAAAAACTGTTTTTT. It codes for CASSPSWANEKLFF.

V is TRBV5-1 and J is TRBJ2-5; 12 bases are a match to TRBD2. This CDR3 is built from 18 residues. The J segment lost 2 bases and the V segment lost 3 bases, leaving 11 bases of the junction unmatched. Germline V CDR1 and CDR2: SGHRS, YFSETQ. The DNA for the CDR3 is TGCGCCAGCAGCTGGAGACCAGCCGGGACTAGCGGGCAAGAGACCCAGTACTTC. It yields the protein CASSWRPAGTSGQETQYF.

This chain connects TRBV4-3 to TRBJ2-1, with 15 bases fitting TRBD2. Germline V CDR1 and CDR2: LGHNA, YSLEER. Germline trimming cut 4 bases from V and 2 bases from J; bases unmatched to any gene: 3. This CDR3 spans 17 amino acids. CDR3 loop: CASSLGLAGGAYNEQFF. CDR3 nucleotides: TGCGCCAGCAGCCTGGGACTAGCGGGAGGCGCCTACAATGAGCAGTTCTTC.

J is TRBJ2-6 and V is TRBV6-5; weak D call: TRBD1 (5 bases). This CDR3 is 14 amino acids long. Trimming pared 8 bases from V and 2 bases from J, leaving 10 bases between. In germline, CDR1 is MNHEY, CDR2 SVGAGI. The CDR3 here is CASLVQAGANVLTF. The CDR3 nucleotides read TGTGCCAGCTTGGTACAGGCTGGGGCCAACGTCCTGACTTTC.

In nucleotides, the CDR3 is TGTGCCAGCAGTCAAAGGCAGGGGTATAGGATGGCTGGAAACACCATATATTTT. Translated: CASSQRQGYRMAGNTIYF. The V and J genes are TRBV6-6 and TRBJ1-3; tentatively, D is TRBD1 (6 bases). Germline CDR1 MNHNY, CDR2 SVGAGI (reference sequence). This CDR3 has 18 amino acids. Trimming cost V 5 bases and J 2 bases, with 22 bases left between them.

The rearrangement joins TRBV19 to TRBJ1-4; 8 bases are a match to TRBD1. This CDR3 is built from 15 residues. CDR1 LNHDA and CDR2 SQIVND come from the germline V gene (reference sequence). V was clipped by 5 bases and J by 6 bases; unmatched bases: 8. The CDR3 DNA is TGTGCCAGTAGTTGGGACCCGGGACAGGATGAAAAACTGTTTTTT. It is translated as CASSWDPGQDEKLFF.

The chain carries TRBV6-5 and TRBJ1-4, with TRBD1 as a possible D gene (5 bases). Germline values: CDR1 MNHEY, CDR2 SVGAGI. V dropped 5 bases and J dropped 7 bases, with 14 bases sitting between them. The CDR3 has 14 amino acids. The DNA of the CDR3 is TGTGCCAGCAGTACCGGGGGATGGGGTGAAAAACTGTTTTTT. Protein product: CASSTGGWGEKLFF.

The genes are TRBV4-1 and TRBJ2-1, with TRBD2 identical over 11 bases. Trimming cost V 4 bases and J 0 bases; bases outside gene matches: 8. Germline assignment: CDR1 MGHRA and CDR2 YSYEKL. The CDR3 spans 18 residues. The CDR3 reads CASSLSGLAESSYNEQFF. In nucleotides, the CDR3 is TGCGCCAGCAGCCTCTCGGGACTAGCGGAAAGCTCCTACAATGAGCAGTTCTTC.

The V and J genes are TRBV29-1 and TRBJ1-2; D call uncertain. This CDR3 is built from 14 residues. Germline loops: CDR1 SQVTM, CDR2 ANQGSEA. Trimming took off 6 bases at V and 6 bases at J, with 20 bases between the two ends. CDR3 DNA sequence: TGCAGCGTCCCCTCCCTGGGCTTCAAAGATGGCTACACCTTC. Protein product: CSVPSLGFKDGYTF.